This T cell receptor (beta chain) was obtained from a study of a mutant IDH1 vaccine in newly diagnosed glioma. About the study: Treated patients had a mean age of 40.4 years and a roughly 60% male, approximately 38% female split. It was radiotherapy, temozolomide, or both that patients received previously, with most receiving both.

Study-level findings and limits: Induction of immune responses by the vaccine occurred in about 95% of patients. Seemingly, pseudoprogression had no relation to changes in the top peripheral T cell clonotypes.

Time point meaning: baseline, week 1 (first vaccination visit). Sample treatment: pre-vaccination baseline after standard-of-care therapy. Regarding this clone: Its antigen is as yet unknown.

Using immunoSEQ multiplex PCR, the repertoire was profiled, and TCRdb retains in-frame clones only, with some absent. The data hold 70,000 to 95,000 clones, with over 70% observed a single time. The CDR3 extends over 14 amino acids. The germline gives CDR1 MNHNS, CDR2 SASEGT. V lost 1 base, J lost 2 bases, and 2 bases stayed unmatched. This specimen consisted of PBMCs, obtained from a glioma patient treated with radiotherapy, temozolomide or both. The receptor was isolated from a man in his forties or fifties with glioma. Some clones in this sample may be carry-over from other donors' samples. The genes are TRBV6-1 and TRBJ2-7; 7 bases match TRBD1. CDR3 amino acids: CASSEGTGAYEQYF. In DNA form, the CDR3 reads TGTGCCAGCAGTGAAGGCACAGGGGCCTACGAGCAGTACTTC.